A selection of T cell receptor beta chains follows, all from one sample in a study of molecular identifiers for immune sequencing clone quantification. TCRdb re-called the PCR reads through MiXCR, storing one row per CDR3 protein. The sample includes around 89,000 distinct CDR3 sequences, roughly 19% of them seen just once. The sample comprised naive CD8+ T cells from blood, with Jurkat cell RNA spiked in. Every receptor here comes from a human donor in good health. Some libraries in this study had Jurkat cell RNA spiked in. Each CDR3 is given with its conserved first and last residue. D genes are given only for firm matches. Rows may omit the clone size; those that give it use once, few, many or a size class.

CDR3aa	CDR3nt	len	abundance	d_gene	v_gene	j_gene
CASTPLRGGGWGTDTQYF	TGTGCCAGCACCCCCCTCCGGGGCGGGGGATGGGGCACAGATACGCAGTATTTT	18	many	TRBD2	TRBV7-9	TRBJ2-3
CASTNGGGAYNEQFF	TGTGCCAGCACGAACGGGGGGGGGGCCTACAATGAGCAGTTCTTC	15	NA	TRBD2	TRBV6-5	TRBJ2-1
CASRTSGRGNEQFF	TGTGCCAGCAGGACTAGCGGGAGAGGTAATGAGCAGTTCTTC	14	many	TRBD2	TRBV27	TRBJ2-1
CASSLLGSYGQYF	TGTGCCAGCAGTTTACTTGGCTCCTACGGGCAGTACTTC	13	NA	NA	TRBV28	TRBJ2-7
CASSLPFGANEKLFF	TGTGCCAGCAGCTTACCTTTTGGAGCTAATGAAAAACTGTTTTTT	15	many	NA	TRBV7-9	TRBJ1-4
CASKWVAGRTDTQYF	TGCGCCAGCAAGTGGGTAGCGGGACGCACAGATACGCAGTATTTT	15	many	TRBD2	TRBV5-1	TRBJ2-3
CASSYSPTRETLDWGTDTQYF	TGTGCCAGCAGTTACTCACCAACCCGGGAAACTCTGGACTGGGGCACAGATACGCAGTATTTT	21	many	NA	TRBV6-6	TRBJ2-3
CAVSDFEGGTYEQYF	TGTGCCGTCAGTGATTTTGAGGGGGGTACCTACGAGCAGTACTTC	15	few	NA	TRBV10-3	TRBJ2-7
CASSLGQGAHTEAFF	TGTGCCAGCAGCTTAGGACAGGGCGCTCACACTGAAGCTTTCTTT	15	many	TRBD1	TRBV7-9	TRBJ1-1
CASSLGALPGEQYF	TGTGCCAGCAGCCTTGGGGCTCTTCCGGGGGAGCAGTACTTC	14	many	NA	TRBV7-9	TRBJ2-7
CASSYSGRSYEQYF	TGTGCCAGCAGTTACTCGGGCAGATCCTACGAGCAGTACTTC	14	NA	NA	TRBV6-2/TRBV6-3	TRBJ2-7
CASSHEVYSNQPQHF	TGCGCCAGCAGCCACGAGGTGTATAGCAATCAGCCCCAGCATTTT	15	many	NA	TRBV4-3	TRBJ1-5
CASSGGLRGDTQYF	TGTGCCAGTAGTGGGGGGCTCCGGGGAGATACGCAGTATTTT	14	many	NA	TRBV19	TRBJ2-3
CASSPLPARSTDTQYF	TGTGCCAGCAGTCCCTTACCGGCCAGAAGCACAGATACGCAGTATTTT	16	many	NA	TRBV6-5	TRBJ2-3
CASSLSTPQFNEQFF	TGCGCCAGCAGCTTGAGTACCCCGCAATTCAATGAGCAGTTCTTC	15	many	NA	TRBV5-1	TRBJ2-1
CASSLSSWSSGDADTQYF	TGTGCCAGCAGTTTATCGTCCTGGTCAAGCGGGGACGCAGATACGCAGTATTTT	18	few	TRBD2	TRBV27	TRBJ2-3
CASSQSVWRGAQETQYF	TGCGCCAGCAGCCAATCGGTGTGGCGGGGGGCCCAAGAGACCCAGTACTTC	17	many	TRBD2	TRBV4-1	TRBJ2-5
CATSRVRVSGEKLFF	TGTGCCACCAGCAGAGTTCGGGTTTCAGGCGAAAAACTGTTTTTT	15	many	NA	TRBV15	TRBJ1-4
CASRGFLNTEAFF	TGTGCCAGCAGAGGGTTTCTCAACACTGAAGCTTTCTTT	13	many	NA	TRBV27	TRBJ1-1
CASSYTAGYEQYF	TGTGCCAGCAGTTATACAGCAGGGTACGAGCAGTACTTC	13	many	NA	TRBV6-2/TRBV6-3	TRBJ2-7
CASSQERSPVTEAFF	TGCGCCAGCAGCCAAGAAAGGTCCCCTGTCACTGAAGCTTTCTTT	15	NA	NA	TRBV4-3	TRBJ1-1
CASSPTGIGQPQHF	TGTGCCAGCAGTCCTACAGGGATCGGACAGCCCCAGCATTTT	14	many	NA	TRBV7-9	TRBJ1-5
CASRKGFLREQYF	TGTGCCAGCAGGAAAGGGTTCCTGAGAGAGCAGTACTTC	13	many	NA	TRBV28	TRBJ2-7
CASSSRSSGASQETQYF	TGTGCCAGCAGCTCCCGGAGTAGCGGGGCGTCGCAAGAGACCCAGTACTTC	17	many	TRBD2	TRBV7-9	TRBJ2-5
CASTATENSPLHF	TGTGCCAGCACTGCAACAGAGAATTCACCCCTCCACTTT	13	many	NA	TRBV6-5	TRBJ1-6
CATSTTGQRSNQPQHF	TGTGCCACCAGTACCACGGGACAGCGAAGCAATCAGCCCCAGCATTTT	16	many	TRBD1	TRBV24-1	TRBJ1-5
CASRTTTDRQETQYF	TGTGCCAGCAGGACGACGACCGACAGGCAAGAGACCCAGTACTTC	15	many	NA	TRBV11-2	TRBJ2-5
CASSHGLGDQPQHF	TGCGCCAGCAGCCACGGACTCGGAGATCAGCCCCAGCATTTT	14	many	NA	TRBV4-1	TRBJ1-5
CASSSGDLYQETQYF	TGTGCCAGCAGTTCAGGGGATCTGTACCAAGAGACCCAGTACTTC	15	many	NA	TRBV12-3/TRBV12-4	TRBJ2-5
CATSRDREEQYF	TGTGCCACCAGCAGAGATAGGGAAGAGCAGTACTTC	12	many	NA	TRBV15	TRBJ2-7
CASSPRDYRTLNTEAFF	TGTGCCAGCAGCCCCAGGGACTACCGAACGTTGAACACTGAAGCTTTCTTT	17	many	NA	TRBV27	TRBJ1-1
CSTALQVPGEQYF	TGCAGCACCGCCCTACAGGTCCCGGGCGAGCAGTACTTC	13	many	NA	TRBV29-1	TRBJ2-7
CSAFPGQMNTEAFF	TGCAGTGCATTTCCGGGACAGATGAACACTGAAGCTTTCTTT	14	NA	TRBD1	TRBV20-1	TRBJ1-1
CATSDRGASYNEQFF	TGTGCCACCAGTGATCGGGGCGCCTCCTACAATGAGCAGTTCTTC	15	many	NA	TRBV24-1	TRBJ2-1
CSGDDGEFGTDTQYF	TGCAGCGGTGATGACGGGGAGTTTGGCACAGATACGCAGTATTTT	15	medium-sized	NA	TRBV29-1	TRBJ2-3
CASSFRGTKNYEQYF	TGTGCCAGCAGTTTCAGGGGGACCAAGAACTACGAGCAGTACTTC	15	many	TRBD1	TRBV28	TRBJ2-7
CASSTPDRKSTEAFF	TGTGCCAGCAGCACCCCCGACCGTAAGAGCACTGAAGCTTTCTTT	15	NA	NA	TRBV7-9	TRBJ1-1
CASSSRTGGSYNEQFF	TGTGCCAGCAGCTCAAGGACAGGGGGCTCCTACAATGAGCAGTTCTTC	16	NA	TRBD1	TRBV7-9	TRBJ2-1